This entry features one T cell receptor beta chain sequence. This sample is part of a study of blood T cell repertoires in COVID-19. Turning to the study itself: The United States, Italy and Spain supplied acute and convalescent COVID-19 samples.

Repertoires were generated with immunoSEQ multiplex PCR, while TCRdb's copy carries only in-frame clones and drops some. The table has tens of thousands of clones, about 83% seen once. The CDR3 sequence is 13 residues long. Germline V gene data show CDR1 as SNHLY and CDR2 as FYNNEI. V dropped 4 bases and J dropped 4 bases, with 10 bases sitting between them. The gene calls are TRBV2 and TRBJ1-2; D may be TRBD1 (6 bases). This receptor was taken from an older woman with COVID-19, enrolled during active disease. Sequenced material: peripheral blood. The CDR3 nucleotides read TGTGCCAGCAGTGTGGACAGTTCCTATGGCTACACCTTC. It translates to CASSVDSSYGYTF.